This note documents a single T cell receptor beta chain sequence. Its antigen is not known. This sample's time point: recipient sample about 28 days before transplant, after cytoreduction. The CDR3 extends over 13 amino acids. Germline V CDR1 and CDR2: MGHRA, YSYEKL. V was cut by 1 base and J by 8 bases, with 11 bases left in between. Sequencing used immunoSEQ multiplex PCR; TCRdb keeps in-frame clones, though not all of them. The sample yields approximately 20,000 clones, around 86% seen once. These data come from a study of T cell clonotyping in hematopoietic cell transplantation. Looking at the study overall: Recipients' pretransplant samples followed cytoreduction.

Findings and caveats of the study: After transplant, recipient diversity fell while pathologically expanded clonotypes grew through day 180. Broader posttransplant TCR repertoire diversity was predicted by graft donor and pretransplant recipient Inverse Simpson Index values.

The sequencing used peripheral blood mononuclear cells, collected before stem cell transplant. The J gene is TRBJ1-2, the V gene TRBV4-1; D remains unclear. This clonotype originated in a man aged 45 to 65 with acute myeloid leukemia. Some clones in this sample may be carry-over from other donors' samples. CDR3 nucleotides: TGCGCCAGCAGCCAAGCAAACAGCCACGGCTACACCTTC. Protein: CASSQANSHGYTF.